The present T cell receptor beta chain was sequenced within a study of regulatory T cells in long-lasting Graves disease. Study-wide points: Sharing of public clonotypes was greater in persistent patients (about 2,500) than in new patients (approximately 940).

The time point was: newly diagnosed GD, antithyroid drugs for less than 3 months. Making the TCR library involved RNA that had been extracted from PBMCs. Germline values: CDR1 DFQATT, CDR2 SNEGSKA (reference sequence). This CDR3 region has 15 residues. Arm-PCR of CDR3 regions with iRepertoire HTBI primers generated TCR beta libraries. TCRdb itself ran the multiplex PCR reads through MiXCR, one entry per CDR3 protein. This table holds more than 300,000 distinct CDR3 sequences, around 15% found once. Comments on this clonotype: Antigen unknown. Germline and junction disagree at one end, which may indicate a read error.

These sequences were also reported in another study, on T cells in Graves' hyperthyroidism and ophthalmopathy. That report notes: Lactation, pregnancy, other autoimmune disease or uncontrolled infection led to exclusion of patients.

Material: peripheral blood mononuclear cells (PBMCs), obtained at new diagnosis, from a patient treated with antithyroid drugs. This receptor was taken from a woman under 30 with Graves disease. The chain carries TRBV20-1 and TRBJ2-1; TRBD1 aligns across 10 bases. The CDR3 spells CSAVISGQGWNGQFF. For the CDR3, the DNA is TGCAGTGCGGTCATCTCGGGACAGGGGTGGAATGGGCAGTTCTTC.